Shown below are 16 T cell receptor beta chains from a single sample sequenced in a study of patients and donors after allogeneic stem cell transplantation. TCRdb ran MiXCR on the RT-PCR reads and lists one entry per CDR3 protein. The sample lists hundreds of thousands of distinct CDR3 sequences, 16% seen once, with roughly 7% in the top ten. Sample: blood, either unsorted or a sorted T cell fraction (not recorded which). The receptors were gathered from a human donor who was either an allogeneic HSCT recipient or a stem cell or donor lymphocyte infusion donor (not recorded which). It is not recorded whose cells these are; they may come from a transplant donor.

The rearrangement uses TRBV20-1 and TRBJ1-2; 7 nucleotides align to TRBD1. Germline loops: CDR1 DFQATT, CDR2 SNEGSKA (reference sequence). The CDR3 totals 15 residues. The J segment lost 8 bases and the V segment lost 1 base, leaving 13 bases of the junction unmatched. In DNA, the CDR3 is TGCAGTGCTAGAGGGGGACAGAGGGTTCGGGAAGGCTACACCTTC. As protein: CSARGGQRVREGYTF.

This chain joins TRBV5-1 and TRBJ1-6; D remains ambiguous. Germline lookup yields CDR1 SGHRS and CDR2 YFSETQ. The CDR3 sequence is 14 residues long. With 3 bases removed from V and 7 bases from J, the gap between germline ends came to 11 bases. In nucleotides, the CDR3 is TGCGCCAGCAGCTATAAGGGTGGCAATTCACCCCTCCACTTT. Encoded protein: CASSYKGGNSPLHF.

This clonotype was found many times. The CDR3 here is CASSQQGLVNEQYF. The CDR3 nucleotides read TGCGCCAGCAGCCAACAGGGGTTGGTCAACGAGCAGTACTTC. This chain joins TRBV5-1 and TRBJ2-7, with 7 bases aligning to TRBD1. J was trimmed by 5 bases and V by 4 bases; bases with no gene match: 9. CDR3 length: 14 residues. The V gene's germline CDR1 is SGHRS and CDR2 YFSETQ.

The J gene is TRBJ2-7, the V gene TRBV18, with 11 bases aligning to TRBD2. With 8 bases clipped from V and 3 bases from J, the junction kept 6 bases outside the gene matches. The CDR3 covers 14 residues. The germline V gene encodes CDR1 KGHSH and CDR2 LQKENI. CDR3 protein: CASAGTSGLYEQYF. The CDR3 DNA reads TGTGCCAGCGCAGGGACTAGCGGTCTCTACGAGCAGTACTTC.

This chain uses TRBV20-1 with TRBJ1-1, with D possibly matching TRBD1 (5 bases). The CDR3 is 12 amino acids. V was clipped by 6 bases and J by 1 base, with 9 bases between them. Germline CDR1 DFQATT, CDR2 SNEGSKA (reference sequence). The CDR3 is CSAPGRNTEAFF. The CDR3 DNA follows: TGCAGTGCCCCGGGGCGGAACACTGAAGCTTTCTTT.

This clonotype was detected a few times. The chain joins TRBV18 to TRBJ2-5; the match to TRBD2 covers 11 bases. The germline CDR1 and CDR2 sequences are KGHSH and LQKENI. CDR3 length: 16 residues. V dropped 4 bases and J dropped 2; count of bases not matched to a gene: 6. The CDR3: CASSRTSGGPQETQYF. The CDR3 DNA reads as TGTGCCAGCTCACGAACTAGCGGGGGTCCGCAAGAGACCCAGTACTTC.

This clonotype has more than one count but fewer than ten. The chain links TRBV20-1 to TRBJ2-5, with D hard to call. Germline V gene lookup returns CDR1 DFQATT and CDR2 SNEGSKA (reference sequence). The V end lost 5 bases, the J end lost 4 bases, and 17 bases lay between the germline ends. CDR3 length equals 14 residues. The CDR3, as DNA: TGCAGTGCTTACCGGTCGGGCGCGCGAGAGACCCAGTACTTC. Translating it yields CSAYRSGARETQYF.

V is TRBV20-1 and J is TRBJ2-1, with TRBD2 matching 9 bases. CDR3 length equals 14 residues. Per the germline V gene, CDR1 is DFQATT and CDR2 is SNEGSKA (reference sequence). After removal of 6 bases from V and 7 bases from J, the junction contained 10 bases not matched to a gene. The DNA for the CDR3 is TGCAGTGCCAAGATCGGCGGGAGGGTGAATGAGCAGTTCTTC. It codes for CSAKIGGRVNEQFF.

The CDR3 loop is CASSVVPAMGNTIYF. The CDR3 nucleotides are TGTGCCAGCAGCGTAGTCCCGGCTATGGGAAACACCATATATTTT. The rearrangement links TRBV9 to TRBJ1-3; D gene ambiguous. Trimming cost V 0 bases and J 4 bases, with 11 bases left between them. The CDR3 loop spans 15 amino acids. CDR1 is SGDLS, CDR2 YYNGEE, per germline.

The rearrangement links TRBV11-3 to TRBJ1-6; tentatively, D is TRBD1 (5 bases). The germline CDR1 and CDR2 sequences are SGHNT and YENEEA. The CDR3 spans 16 residues. V lost 2 bases, J lost 8 bases, and 16 bases lay in between. CDR3 sequence: CASSLTRGVFDSPLHF. CDR3 nucleotide sequence: TGTGCCAGCAGCTTAACCCGAGGGGTCTTCGATTCACCCCTCCACTTT.

Only a few counts were recorded for this clonotype. The V gene is TRBV4-2, the J gene TRBJ2-3; TRBD2 matches at 7 bases. The CDR3 sequence is 16 residues long. Germline CDR1 LGHNA, CDR2 YNFKEQ. The trim removed 0 bases at V and 2 bases at J, leaving 5 bases unmatched. CDR3 sequence (DNA): TGTGCCAGCAGCCAAGATCCTAGCGGCCTCACAGATACGCAGTATTTT. Its protein product is CASSQDPSGLTDTQYF.

This clonotype was seen repeatedly, ten times or more. The V and J genes are TRBV20-1 and TRBJ1-6, with D maybe TRBD1 (5 bases). Trimming removed 4 bases from V and 0 bases from J, with 10 bases in between. The length of the CDR3 is 15 residues. CDR1 and CDR2 from the germline V gene are DFQATT and SNEGSKA (reference sequence). CDR3: CSATPGRSYNSPLHF. DNA of the CDR3: TGCAGTGCTACTCCGGGGCGCTCCTATAATTCACCCCTCCACTTT.

This clonotype appeared a few times. The V call is TRBV29-1, the J call TRBJ1-5; D possibly corresponds to TRBD1 (5 bases). Between the trimmed V and J ends, which lost 6 bases and 4 bases, there was a span of 13 bases. Per germline, CDR1 SQVTM and CDR2 ANQGSEA. There are 13 residues in the CDR3. In nucleotides, the CDR3 is TGCAGCGTGCGGGACGGGAAGAATCAGCCCCAGCATTTT. It is translated as CSVRDGKNQPQHF.

The chain is built from TRBV7-3 and TRBJ2-1, with D possibly TRBD2 on 6 matching bases. The ends were cut back, 5 bases at V and 6 bases at J, with 11 bases in the middle. CDR1 and CDR2 (germline): SGHTA, FQGTGA. This CDR3 comprises 13 residues. CDR3 loop: CASSARGSNEQFF. The CDR3 DNA reads TGTGCCAGCAGCGCGCGGGGCTCCAATGAGCAGTTCTTC.

This clonotype appeared a few times. The V call is TRBV4-3, the J call TRBJ1-4, with 7 bases lining up with TRBD1. The ends lost 4 bases at V and 8 bases at J; junction bases unmatched: 4. The CDR3 has 13 amino acids. Germline V gene lookup returns CDR1 LGHNA and CDR2 YSLEER. The CDR3 loop reads CASSPTGEEKLFF. In DNA form, the CDR3 reads TGCGCCAGCAGCCCAACAGGGGAAGAAAAACTGTTTTTT.

This clonotype was seen repeatedly, ten times or more. This chain links TRBV20-1 with TRBJ1-1, with TRBD1 matching 9 bases. V trimming: 0 bases; J trimming: 6 bases; junction bases outside the gene matches: 8. Germline V gene data show CDR1 as DFQATT and CDR2 as SNEGSKA (reference sequence). This CDR3 has 15 residues. CDR3 in DNA: TGCAGTGCTAGAGATAGGCGGACAGGGGTGGCTGAAGCTTTCTTT. It codes for CSARDRRTGVAEAFF.